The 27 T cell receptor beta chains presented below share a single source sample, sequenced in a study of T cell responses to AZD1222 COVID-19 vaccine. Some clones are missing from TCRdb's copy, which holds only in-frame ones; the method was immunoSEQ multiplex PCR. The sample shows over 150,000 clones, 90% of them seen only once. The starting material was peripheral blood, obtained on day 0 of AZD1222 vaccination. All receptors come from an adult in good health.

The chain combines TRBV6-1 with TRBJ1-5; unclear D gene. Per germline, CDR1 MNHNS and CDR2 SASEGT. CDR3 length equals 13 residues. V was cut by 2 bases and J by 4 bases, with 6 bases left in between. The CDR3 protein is CASSEFWNQPQHF. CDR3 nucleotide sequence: TGTGCCAGCAGTGAATTTTGGAATCAGCCCCAGCATTTT.

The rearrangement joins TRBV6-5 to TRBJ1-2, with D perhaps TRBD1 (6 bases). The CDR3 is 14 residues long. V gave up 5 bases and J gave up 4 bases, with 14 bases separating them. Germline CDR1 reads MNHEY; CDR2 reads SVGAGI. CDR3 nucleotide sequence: TGTGCCAGCAGTAACCAGGGGTATAGCTATGGCTACACCTTC. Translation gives CASSNQGYSYGYTF.

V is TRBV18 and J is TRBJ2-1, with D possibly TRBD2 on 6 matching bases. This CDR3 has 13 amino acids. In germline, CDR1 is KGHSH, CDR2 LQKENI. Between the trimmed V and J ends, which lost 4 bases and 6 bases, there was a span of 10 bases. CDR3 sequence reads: CASSRRDGNEQFF. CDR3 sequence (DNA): TGTGCCAGCTCACGGCGGGATGGCAATGAGCAGTTCTTC.

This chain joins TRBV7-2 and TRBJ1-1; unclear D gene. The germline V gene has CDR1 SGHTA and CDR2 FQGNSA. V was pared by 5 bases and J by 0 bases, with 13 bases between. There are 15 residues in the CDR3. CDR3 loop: CASSPLGQLNTEAFF. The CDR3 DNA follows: TGTGCCAGCAGCCCGCTAGGGCAGTTGAACACTGAAGCTTTCTTT.

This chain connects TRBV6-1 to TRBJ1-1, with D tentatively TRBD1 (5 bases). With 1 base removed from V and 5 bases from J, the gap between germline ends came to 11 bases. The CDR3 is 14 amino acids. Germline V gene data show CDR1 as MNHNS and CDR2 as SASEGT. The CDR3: CASSEGRGFTEAFF. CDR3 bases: TGTGCCAGCAGTGAAGGTAGGGGATTTACTGAAGCTTTCTTT.

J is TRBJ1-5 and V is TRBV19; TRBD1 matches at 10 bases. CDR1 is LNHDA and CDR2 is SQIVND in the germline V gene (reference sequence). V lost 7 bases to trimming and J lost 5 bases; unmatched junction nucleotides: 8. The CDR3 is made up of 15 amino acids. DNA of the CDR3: TGTGCCAGTACCGGGACAGGGGTTATCGATCAGCCCCAGCATTTT. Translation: CASTGTGVIDQPQHF.

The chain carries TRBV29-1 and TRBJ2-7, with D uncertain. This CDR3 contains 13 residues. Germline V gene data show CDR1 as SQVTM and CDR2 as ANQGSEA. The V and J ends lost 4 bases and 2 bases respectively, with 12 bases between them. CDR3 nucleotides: TGCAGCGTTGGAGGCAGGCCGACCTACGAGCAGTACTTC. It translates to CSVGGRPTYEQYF.

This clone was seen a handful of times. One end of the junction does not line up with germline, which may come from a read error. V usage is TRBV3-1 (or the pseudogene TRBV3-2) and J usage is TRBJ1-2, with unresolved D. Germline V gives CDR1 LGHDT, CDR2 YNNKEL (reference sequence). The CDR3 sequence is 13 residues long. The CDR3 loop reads CASTQSPSSPQTF. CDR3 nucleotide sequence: TGTGCCAGCACCCAATCGCCCTCATCACCTCAAACTTTC.

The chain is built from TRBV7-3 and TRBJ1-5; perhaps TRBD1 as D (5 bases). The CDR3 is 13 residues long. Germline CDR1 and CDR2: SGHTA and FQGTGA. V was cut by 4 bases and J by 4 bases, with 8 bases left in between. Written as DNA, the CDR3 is TGTGCCAGCAGCTCAGGGATGAATCAGCCCCAGCATTTT. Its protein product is CASSSGMNQPQHF.

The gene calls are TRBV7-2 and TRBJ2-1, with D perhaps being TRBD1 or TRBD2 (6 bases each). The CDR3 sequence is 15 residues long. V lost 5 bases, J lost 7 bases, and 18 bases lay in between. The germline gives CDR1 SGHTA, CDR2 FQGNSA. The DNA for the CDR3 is TGTGCCAGCAGCGCGTACGGGGGCGGATTTAATGAGCAGTTCTTC. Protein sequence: CASSAYGGGFNEQFF.

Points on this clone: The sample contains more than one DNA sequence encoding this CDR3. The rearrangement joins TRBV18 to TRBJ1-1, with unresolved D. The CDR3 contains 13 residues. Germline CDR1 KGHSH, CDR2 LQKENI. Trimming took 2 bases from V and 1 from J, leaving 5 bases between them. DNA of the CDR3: TGTGCCAGCTCACCAGGTAGGAACACTGAAGCTTTCTTT. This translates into CASSPGRNTEAFF.

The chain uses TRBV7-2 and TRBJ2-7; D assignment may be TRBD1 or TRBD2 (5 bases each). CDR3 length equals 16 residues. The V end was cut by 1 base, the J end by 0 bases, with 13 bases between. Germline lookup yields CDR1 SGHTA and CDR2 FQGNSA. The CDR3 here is CASSLVGTASSYEQYF. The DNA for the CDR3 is TGTGCCAGCAGCTTAGTCGGGACCGCTAGCTCCTACGAGCAGTACTTC.

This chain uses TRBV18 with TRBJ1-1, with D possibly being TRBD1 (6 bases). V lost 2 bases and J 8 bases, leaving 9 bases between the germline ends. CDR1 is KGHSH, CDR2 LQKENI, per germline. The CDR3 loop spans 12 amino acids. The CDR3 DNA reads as TGTGCCAGCTCACCAGACAGGTCGGAAGCTTTCTTT. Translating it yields CASSPDRSEAFF.

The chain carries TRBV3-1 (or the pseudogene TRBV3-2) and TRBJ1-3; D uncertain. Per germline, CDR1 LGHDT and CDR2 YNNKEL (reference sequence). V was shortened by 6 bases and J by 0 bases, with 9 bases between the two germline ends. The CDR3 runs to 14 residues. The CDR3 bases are TGTGCCAGCAGGTTTACGAGCTCTGGAAACACCATATATTTT. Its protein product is CASRFTSSGNTIYF.

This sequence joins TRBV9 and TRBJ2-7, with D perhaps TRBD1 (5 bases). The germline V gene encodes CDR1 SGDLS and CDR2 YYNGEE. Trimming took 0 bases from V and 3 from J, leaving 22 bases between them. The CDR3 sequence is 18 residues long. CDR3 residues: CASSVGLKTAVIVYEQYF. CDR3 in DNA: TGTGCCAGCAGCGTAGGGTTAAAGACAGCTGTGATTGTCTACGAGCAGTACTTC.

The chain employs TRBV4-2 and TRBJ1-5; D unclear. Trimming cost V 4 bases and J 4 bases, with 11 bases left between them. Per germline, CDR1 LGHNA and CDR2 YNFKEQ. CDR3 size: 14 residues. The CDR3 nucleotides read TGTGCCAGCAGCCTCGGAACGGGGAATCAGCCCCAGCATTTT. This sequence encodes CASSLGTGNQPQHF.

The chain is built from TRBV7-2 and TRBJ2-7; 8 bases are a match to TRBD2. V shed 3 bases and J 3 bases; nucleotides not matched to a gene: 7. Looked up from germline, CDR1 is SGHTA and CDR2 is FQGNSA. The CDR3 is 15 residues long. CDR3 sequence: CASSFAGGQFYEQYF. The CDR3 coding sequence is TGTGCCAGCAGCTTTGCGGGGGGACAATTCTACGAGCAGTACTTC.

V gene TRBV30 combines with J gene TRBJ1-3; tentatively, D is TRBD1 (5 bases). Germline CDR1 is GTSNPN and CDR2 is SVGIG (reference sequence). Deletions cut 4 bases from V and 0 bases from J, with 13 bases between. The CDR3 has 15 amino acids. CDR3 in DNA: TGTGCCTGGACCACAGGACTTCTCTCTGGAAACACCATATATTTT. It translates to CAWTTGLLSGNTIYF.

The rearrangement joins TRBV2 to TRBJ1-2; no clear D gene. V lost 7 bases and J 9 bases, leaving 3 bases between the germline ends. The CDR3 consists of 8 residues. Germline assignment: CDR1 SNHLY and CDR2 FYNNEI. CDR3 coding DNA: TGTGCCAGCATGCGCTACACCTTC. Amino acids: CASMRYTF.

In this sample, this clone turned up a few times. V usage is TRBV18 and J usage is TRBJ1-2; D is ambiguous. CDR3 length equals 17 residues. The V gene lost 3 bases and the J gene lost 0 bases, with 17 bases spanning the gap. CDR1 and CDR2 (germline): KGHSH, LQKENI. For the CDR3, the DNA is TGTGCCAGCTCACCCAAAGCCCCCAGACTCTCTAACTATGGCTACACCTTC. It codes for CASSPKAPRLSNYGYTF.

In nucleotides, the CDR3 is TGTGCCAGCAAGGGGGACGTCGGGGGCGGCAATGAGCAGTTCTTC. Protein sequence: CASKGDVGGGNEQFF. The chain couples TRBV2 to TRBJ2-1; D may match TRBD1 or TRBD2 (6 bases each). This CDR3 is 15 amino acids long. Trimming pared 7 bases from V and 6 bases from J, leaving 19 bases between. From germline, CDR1 is SNHLY and CDR2 FYNNEI.

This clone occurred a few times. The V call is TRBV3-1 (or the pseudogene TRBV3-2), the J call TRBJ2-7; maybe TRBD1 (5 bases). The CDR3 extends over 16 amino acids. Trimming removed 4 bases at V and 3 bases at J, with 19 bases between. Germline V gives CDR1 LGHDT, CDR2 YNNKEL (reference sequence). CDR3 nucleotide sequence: TGTGCCAGCAGCCCAGGGCGACAGCCCCGGAACTACGAGCAGTACTTC. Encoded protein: CASSPGRQPRNYEQYF.

The CDR3 loop is CASSPEPQEGYTF. In DNA form, the CDR3 reads TGTGCCAGCTCACCGGAGCCTCAGGAGGGCTACACCTTC. The chain carries TRBV18 and TRBJ1-2; unclear D gene. Trimming removed 3 bases at V and 8 bases at J, with 13 bases between. CDR3 length: 13 residues. CDR1 KGHSH and CDR2 LQKENI come from the germline V gene.

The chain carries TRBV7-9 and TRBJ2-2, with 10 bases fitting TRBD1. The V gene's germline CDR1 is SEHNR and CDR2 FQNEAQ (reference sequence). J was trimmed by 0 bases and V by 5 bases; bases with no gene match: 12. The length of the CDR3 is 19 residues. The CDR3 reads CASSARQGASIANTGELFF. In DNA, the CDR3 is TGTGCCAGCAGCGCACGACAGGGGGCCAGCATAGCGAACACCGGGGAGCTGTTTTTT.

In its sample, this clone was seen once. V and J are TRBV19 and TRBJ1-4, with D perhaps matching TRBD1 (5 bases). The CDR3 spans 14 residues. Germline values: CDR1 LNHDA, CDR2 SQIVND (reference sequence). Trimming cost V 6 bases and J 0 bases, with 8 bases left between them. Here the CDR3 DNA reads TGTGCCAGTAGCCGGGGGTCAACTAATGAAAAACTGTTTTTT. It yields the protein CASSRGSTNEKLFF.

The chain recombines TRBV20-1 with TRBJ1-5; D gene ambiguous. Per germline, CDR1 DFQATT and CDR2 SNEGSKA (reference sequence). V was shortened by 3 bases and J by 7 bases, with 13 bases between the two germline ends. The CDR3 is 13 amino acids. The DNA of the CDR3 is TGCAGTGCTAGTTCGACCGTAGGACAGCCCCAGCATTTT. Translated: CSASSTVGQPQHF.

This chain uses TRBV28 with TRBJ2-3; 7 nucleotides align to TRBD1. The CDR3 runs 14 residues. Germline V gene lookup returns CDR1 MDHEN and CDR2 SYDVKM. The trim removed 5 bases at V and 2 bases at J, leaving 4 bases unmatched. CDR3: CASSRQGDTDTQYF. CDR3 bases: TGTGCCAGCAGTAGACAGGGAGACACAGATACGCAGTATTTT.